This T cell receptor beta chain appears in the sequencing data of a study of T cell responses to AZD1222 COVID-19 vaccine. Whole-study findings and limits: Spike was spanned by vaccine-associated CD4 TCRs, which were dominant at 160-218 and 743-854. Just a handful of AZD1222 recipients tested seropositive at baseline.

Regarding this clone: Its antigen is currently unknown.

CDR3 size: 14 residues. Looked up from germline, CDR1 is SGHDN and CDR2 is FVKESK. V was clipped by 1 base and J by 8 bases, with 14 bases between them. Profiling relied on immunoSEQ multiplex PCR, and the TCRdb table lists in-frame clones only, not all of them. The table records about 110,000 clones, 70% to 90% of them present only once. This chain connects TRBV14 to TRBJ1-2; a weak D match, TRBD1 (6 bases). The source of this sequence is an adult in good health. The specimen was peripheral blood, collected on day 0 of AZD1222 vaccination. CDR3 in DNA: TGTGCCAGCAGCCAAGCCGGCGCAGGGGTGGGCTACACCTTC. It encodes CASSQAGAGVGYTF.